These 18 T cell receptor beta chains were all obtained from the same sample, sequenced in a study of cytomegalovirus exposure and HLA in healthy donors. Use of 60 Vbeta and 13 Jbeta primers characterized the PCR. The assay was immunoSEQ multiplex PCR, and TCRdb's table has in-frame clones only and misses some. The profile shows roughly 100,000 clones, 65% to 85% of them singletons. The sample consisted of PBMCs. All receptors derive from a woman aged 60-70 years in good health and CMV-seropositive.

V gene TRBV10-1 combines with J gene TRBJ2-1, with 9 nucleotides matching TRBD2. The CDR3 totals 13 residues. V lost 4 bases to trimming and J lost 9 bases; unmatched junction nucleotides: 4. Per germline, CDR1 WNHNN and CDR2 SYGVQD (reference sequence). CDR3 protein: CASSAAGGGEQFF. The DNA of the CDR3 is TGCGCCAGCAGTGCGGCGGGAGGGGGTGAGCAGTTCTTC.

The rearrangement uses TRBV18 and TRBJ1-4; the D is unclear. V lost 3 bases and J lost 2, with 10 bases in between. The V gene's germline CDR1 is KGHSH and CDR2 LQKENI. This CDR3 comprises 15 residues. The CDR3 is CASSPQFVTNEKLFF. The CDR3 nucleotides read TGTGCCAGCTCACCTCAATTTGTCACTAATGAAAAACTGTTTTTT.

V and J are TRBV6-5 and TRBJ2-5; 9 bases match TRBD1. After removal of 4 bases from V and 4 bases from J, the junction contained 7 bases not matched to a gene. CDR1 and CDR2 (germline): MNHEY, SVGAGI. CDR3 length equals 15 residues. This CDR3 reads CASSFTGGASETQYF. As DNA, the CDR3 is TGTGCCAGCAGTTTCACAGGGGGCGCGTCAGAGACCCAGTACTTC.

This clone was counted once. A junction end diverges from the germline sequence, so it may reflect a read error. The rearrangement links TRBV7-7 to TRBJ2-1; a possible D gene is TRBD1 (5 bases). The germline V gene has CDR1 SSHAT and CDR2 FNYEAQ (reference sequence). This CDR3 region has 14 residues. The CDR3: CASSLQAQGDEQFF. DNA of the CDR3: TGTGCTAGCAGCTTACAGGCACAAGGCGATGAGCAGTTCTTC.

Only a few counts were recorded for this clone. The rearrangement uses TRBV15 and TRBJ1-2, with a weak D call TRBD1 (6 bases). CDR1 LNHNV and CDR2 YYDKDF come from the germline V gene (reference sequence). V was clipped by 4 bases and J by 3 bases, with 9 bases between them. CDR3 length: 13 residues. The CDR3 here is CATSTRQDYGYTF. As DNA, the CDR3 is TGTGCCACCAGCACCCGACAGGACTATGGCTACACCTTC.

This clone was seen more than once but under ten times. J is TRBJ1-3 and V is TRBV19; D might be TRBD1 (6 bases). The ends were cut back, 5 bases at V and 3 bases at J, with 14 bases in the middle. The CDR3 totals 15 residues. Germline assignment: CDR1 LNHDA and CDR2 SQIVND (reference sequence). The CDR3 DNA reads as TGTGCCAGTAGTGCCTATGGACAGCTTGGAAACACCATATATTTT. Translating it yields CASSAYGQLGNTIYF.

CDR3: CASSPGTGGFGETQYF. The CDR3 bases are TGCGCCAGCAGCCCCGGGACAGGGGGCTTCGGGGAGACCCAGTACTTC. The rearrangement uses TRBV10-2 and TRBJ2-5; 12 nucleotides align to TRBD1. CDR1 WSHSY and CDR2 SAAADI come from the germline V gene. The CDR3 sequence is 16 residues long. The trim removed 6 bases at V and 5 bases at J, leaving 10 bases unmatched.

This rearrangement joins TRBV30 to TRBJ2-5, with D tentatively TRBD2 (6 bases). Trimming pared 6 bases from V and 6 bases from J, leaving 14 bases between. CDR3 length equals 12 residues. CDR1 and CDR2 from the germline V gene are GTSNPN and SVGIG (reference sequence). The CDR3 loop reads CACLSGGKTQYF. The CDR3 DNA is TGTGCCTGTCTTAGCGGTGGGAAGACCCAGTACTTC.

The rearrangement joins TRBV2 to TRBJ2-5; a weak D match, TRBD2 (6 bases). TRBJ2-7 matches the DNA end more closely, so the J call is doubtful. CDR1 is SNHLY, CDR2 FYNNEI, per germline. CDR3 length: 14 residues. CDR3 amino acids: CASSAGTPLYEQYF. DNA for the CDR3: TGTGCCAGCAGTGCCGGGACTCCCCTCTACGAGCAGTACTTC.

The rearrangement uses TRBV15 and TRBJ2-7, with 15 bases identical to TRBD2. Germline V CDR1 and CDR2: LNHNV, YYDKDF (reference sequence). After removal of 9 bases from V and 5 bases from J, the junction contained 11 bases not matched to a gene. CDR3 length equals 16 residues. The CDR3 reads CATAKPGLAGGNEQYF. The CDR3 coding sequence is TGTGCCACAGCCAAACCAGGACTAGCGGGAGGGAACGAGCAGTACTTC.

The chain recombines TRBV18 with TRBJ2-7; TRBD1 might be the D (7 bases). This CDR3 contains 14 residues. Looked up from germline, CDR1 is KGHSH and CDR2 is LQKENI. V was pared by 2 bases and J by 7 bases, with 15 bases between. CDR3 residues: CASSPGQGGGEQYF. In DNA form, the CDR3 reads TGTGCCAGCTCACCAGGCCAGGGGGGTGGTGAGCAGTACTTC. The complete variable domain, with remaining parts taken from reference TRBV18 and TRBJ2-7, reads NAGVMQNPRHLVRRRGQEARLRCSPMKGHSHVYWYRQLPEEGLKFMVYLQKENIIDESGMPKERFSAEFPKEGPSILRIQQVVRGDSAAYFCASSPGQGGGEQYFGPGTRLTVT.

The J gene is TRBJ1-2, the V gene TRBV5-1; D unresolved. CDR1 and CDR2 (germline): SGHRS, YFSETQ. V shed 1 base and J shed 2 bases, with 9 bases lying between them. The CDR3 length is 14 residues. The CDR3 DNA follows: TGCGCCAGCAGCTTGACCGACGGGAACTATGGCTACACCTTC. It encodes CASSLTDGNYGYTF. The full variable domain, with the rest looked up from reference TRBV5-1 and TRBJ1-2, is KAGVTQTPRYLIKTRGQQVTLSCSPISGHRSVSWYQQTPGQGLQFLFEYFSETQRNKGNFPGRFSGRQFSNSRSEMNVSTLELGDSALYLCASSLTDGNYGYTFGSGTRLTVV.

CDR3 sequence reads: CASSLGLYNEQFF. The CDR3 DNA reads TGTGCCAGCAGCTTGGGACTTTACAATGAGCAGTTCTTC. The chain carries TRBV7-8 and TRBJ2-1, with TRBD2 as a possible D gene (6 bases). V was trimmed by 3 bases and J by 4 bases, leaving 7 bases between them. Germline values: CDR1 SGHVS, CDR2 FQNEAQ. CDR3 length equals 13 residues.

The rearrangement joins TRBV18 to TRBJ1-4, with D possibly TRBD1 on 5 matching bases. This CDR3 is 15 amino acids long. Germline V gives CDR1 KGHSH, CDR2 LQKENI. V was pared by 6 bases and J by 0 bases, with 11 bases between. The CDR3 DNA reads TGTGCCAGCTCCCCCAGGGAGGCAACTAATGAAAAACTGTTTTTT. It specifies CASSPREATNEKLFF.

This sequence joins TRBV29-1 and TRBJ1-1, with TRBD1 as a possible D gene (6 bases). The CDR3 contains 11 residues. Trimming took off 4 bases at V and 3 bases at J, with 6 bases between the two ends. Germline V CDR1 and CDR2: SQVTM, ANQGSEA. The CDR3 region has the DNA TGCAGCGTTGCAGGGGACACTGAAGCTTTCTTT. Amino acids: CSVAGDTEAFF.

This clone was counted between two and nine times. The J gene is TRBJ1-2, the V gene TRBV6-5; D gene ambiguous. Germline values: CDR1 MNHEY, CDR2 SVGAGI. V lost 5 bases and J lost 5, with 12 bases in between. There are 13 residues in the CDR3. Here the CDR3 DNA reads TGTGCCAGCAGTCCAGGATCTGATTATGGCTACACCTTC. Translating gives CASSPGSDYGYTF.

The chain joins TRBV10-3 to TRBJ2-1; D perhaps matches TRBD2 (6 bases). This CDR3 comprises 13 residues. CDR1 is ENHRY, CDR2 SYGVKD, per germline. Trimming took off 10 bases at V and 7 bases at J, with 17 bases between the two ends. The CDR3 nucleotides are TGTGCCACCCGAGCTGGAGGGTCAAATGAGCAGTTCTTC. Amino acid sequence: CATRAGGSNEQFF.

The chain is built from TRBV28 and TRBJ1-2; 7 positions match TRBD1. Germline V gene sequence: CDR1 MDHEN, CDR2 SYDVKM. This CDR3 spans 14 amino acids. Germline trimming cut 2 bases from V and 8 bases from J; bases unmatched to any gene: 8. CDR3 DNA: TGTGCCAGCAGTTTAACTGACAGGGTATACGGCTACACCTTC. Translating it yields CASSLTDRVYGYTF.